This T cell receptor beta chain stems from a study of cytomegalovirus exposure and HLA in healthy donors. Study-wide results and limits: TCR beta chains numbering more than 150 were designated cytomegalovirus-associated.

PCR was performed using 60 Vbeta and 13 Jbeta primers. Repertoires were generated with immunoSEQ multiplex PCR, while TCRdb's copy carries only in-frame clones and drops some. The sample includes approximately 200,000 clones, around 81% of them seen just once. Note on this clone: No antigen is known for it.

Germline V gives CDR1 MGHRA, CDR2 YSYEKL. The length of the CDR3 is 15 residues. V lost 4 bases, J lost 0 bases, and 11 bases lay in between. This receptor was taken from a woman aged 18-29 years in good health and CMV-seropositive. Sequenced sample: PBMCs. This chain joins TRBV4-1 and TRBJ2-3; D is perhaps TRBD2 (5 bases). CDR3 in DNA: TGCGCCAGCAGCCCACGGACGGGGAGCACAGATACGCAGTATTTT. It translates to CASSPRTGSTDTQYF.